This T cell receptor (beta chain) was profiled in a study of early T cells in non-severe SARS-CoV-2 infection. Overall study findings and caveats: Matching against VDJdb likely underestimated virus-specific expansions, favoring anti-spike CD8.

Each cDNA molecule carried a unique molecular identifier. A single record per CDR3 protein comes from TCRdb applying MiXCR to the 5' RACE reads. The sample shows over 95,000 distinct CDR3 sequences, around a sixth of them seen only once. This CDR3 spans 14 amino acids. Deletions cut 8 bases from V and 3 bases from J, with 16 bases between. Germline V gives CDR1 MNHEY, CDR2 SMNVEV (reference sequence). This clonotype has a count of ten or more. What it recognizes is unknown. V gene TRBV27 combines with J gene TRBJ1-1; no clear D. The specimen was whole blood. The TCR was taken from an adult who was a healthcare worker with PCR-confirmed SARS-CoV-2 infection or an uninfected control (not recorded which). The CDR3: CASGGSRTDTEAFF. In DNA form, the CDR3 reads TGTGCCAGCGGCGGGTCGCGGACGGACACTGAAGCTTTCTTT.